This TCR beta chain was obtained from a study of blood T cells in healthy people across ages. Germline V gene sequence: CDR1 DFQATT, CDR2 SNEGSKA (reference sequence). The CDR3 is made up of 17 amino acids. Losses at the gene ends were 1 base for V and 0 bases for J; bases not matched to a gene: 5. A J-beta primer mix and a sample-barcoded 5' primer were used in a second PCR of roughly 6 to 12 cycles. TCRdb ran MiXCR on the 5' RACE reads and lists one entry per CDR3 protein. Of about 1,500,000 distinct CDR3 sequences in the sample, about 28% were seen once. The genes are TRBV20-1 and TRBJ2-7; TRBD2 aligns across 14 bases. This TCR was recovered from a woman younger than 45 in good health. The specimen was blood. CDR3 in DNA: TGCAGTGCTAGAGGGGGACTAGCGGGAGCAAGCTCCTACGAGCAGTACTTC. As protein: CSARGGLAGASSYEQYF.